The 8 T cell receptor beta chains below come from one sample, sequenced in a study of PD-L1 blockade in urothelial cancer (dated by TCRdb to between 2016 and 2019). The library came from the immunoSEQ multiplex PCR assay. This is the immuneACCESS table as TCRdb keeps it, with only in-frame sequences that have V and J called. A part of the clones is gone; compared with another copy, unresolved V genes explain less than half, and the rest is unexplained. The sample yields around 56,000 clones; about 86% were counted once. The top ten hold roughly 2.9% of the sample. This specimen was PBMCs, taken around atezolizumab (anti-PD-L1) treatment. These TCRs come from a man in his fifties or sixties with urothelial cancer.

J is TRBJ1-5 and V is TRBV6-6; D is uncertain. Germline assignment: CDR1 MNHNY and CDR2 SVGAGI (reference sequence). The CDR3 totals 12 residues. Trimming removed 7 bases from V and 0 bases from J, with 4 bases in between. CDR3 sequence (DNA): TGTGCCAGCACCTATAGCAATCAGCCCCAGCATTTT. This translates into CASTYSNQPQHF.

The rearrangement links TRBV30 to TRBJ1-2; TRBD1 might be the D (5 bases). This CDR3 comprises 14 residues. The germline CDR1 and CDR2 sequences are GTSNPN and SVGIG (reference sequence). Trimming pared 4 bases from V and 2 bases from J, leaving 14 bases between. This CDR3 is CAWNPGLVNYGYTF. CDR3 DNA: TGTGCCTGGAACCCAGGGTTGGTAAACTATGGCTACACCTTC.

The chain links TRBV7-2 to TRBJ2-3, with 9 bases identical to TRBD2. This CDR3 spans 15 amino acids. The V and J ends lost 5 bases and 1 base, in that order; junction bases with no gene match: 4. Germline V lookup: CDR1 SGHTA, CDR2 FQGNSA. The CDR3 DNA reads TGTGCCAGCAGCGAAATAGCGGGAGGCACAGATACGCAGTATTTT. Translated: CASSEIAGGTDTQYF.

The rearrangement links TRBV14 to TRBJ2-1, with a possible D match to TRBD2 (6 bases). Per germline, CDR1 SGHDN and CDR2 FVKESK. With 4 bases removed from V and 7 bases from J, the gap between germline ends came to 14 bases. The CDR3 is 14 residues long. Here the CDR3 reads CASSLGPGRNEQFF. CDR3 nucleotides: TGTGCCAGCAGCCTGGGACCGGGGAGGAATGAGCAGTTCTTC.

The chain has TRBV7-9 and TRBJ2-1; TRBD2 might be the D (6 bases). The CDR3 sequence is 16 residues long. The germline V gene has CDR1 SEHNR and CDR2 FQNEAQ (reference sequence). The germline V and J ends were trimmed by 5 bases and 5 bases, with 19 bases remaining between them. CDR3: CASSRDLALEHNEQFF. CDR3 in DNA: TGTGCCAGCAGCCGAGATCTAGCGTTGGAGCACAATGAGCAGTTCTTC.

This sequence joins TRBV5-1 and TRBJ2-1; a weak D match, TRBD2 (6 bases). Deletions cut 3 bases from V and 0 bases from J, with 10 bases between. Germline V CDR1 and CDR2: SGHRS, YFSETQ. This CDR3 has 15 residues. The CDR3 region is CASSWDGSSYNEQFF. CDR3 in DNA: TGCGCCAGCAGCTGGGACGGGAGCTCCTACAATGAGCAGTTCTTC. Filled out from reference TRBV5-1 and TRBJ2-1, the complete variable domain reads KAGVTQTPRYLIKTRGQQVTLSCSPISGHRSVSWYQQTPGQGLQFLFEYFSETQRNKGNFPGRFSGRQFSNSRSEMNVSTLELGDSALYLCASSWDGSSYNEQFFGPGTRLTVL.

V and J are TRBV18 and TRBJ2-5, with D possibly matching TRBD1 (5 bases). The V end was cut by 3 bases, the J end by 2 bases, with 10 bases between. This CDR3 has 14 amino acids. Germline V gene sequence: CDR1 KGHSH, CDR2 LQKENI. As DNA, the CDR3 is TGTGCCAGCTCACCTACAGGTCCACAAGAGACCCAGTACTTC. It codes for CASSPTGPQETQYF.

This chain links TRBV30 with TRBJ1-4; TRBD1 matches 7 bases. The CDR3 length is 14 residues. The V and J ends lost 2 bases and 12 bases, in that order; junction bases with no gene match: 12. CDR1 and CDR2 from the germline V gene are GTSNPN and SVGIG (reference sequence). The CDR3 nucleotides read TGTGCCTGGAGTCTCGGGACAGTTGGTGGGGAACTGTTTTTT. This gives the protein CAWSLGTVGGELFF.